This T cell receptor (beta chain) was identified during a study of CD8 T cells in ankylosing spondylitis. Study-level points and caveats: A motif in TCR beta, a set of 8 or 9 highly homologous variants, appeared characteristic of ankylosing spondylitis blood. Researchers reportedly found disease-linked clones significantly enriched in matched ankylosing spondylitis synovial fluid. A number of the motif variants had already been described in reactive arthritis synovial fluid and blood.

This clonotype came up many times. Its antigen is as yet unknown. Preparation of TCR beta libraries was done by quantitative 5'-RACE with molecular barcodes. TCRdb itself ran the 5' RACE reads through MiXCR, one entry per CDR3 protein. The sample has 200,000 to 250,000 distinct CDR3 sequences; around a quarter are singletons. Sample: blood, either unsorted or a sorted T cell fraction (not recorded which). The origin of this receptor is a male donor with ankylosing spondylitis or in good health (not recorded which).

The CDR3 protein is CSARDTGQGAIYGYTF. In nucleotides, the CDR3 is TGCAGTGCTAGAGATACGGGACAGGGGGCGATTTATGGCTACACCTTC. The chain employs TRBV20-1 and TRBJ1-2; TRBD1 agrees at 12 bases. CDR3 length: 16 amino acids. Germline V gene lookup returns CDR1 DFQATT and CDR2 SNEGSKA (reference sequence). Germline trimming cut 0 bases from V and 5 bases from J; bases unmatched to any gene: 7.